These 20 T cell receptor beta chains came from one sample sequenced in a study of T cells in women clearing cervical HPV infection. Clones were sequenced by immunoSEQ multiplex PCR, and TCRdb holds only the in-frame ones, with some missing. The sample totals about 23,000 clones. Sequencing was done on a sample of blood buffy coat. The receptors were gathered from a woman between 18 and 69 years old with a cervical HPV16 infection that either progressed to CIN3+ or cleared (not recorded which).

The DNA read from the CDR3 is TGTGCCAGCAGTGAGGGGCCTGAA. Its protein is CASSEGPE. The entire CDR3 sequence reads CASSEGPEAFF. The J gene is TRBJ1-1, the V gene TRBV2; D perhaps matches TRBD1 (5 bases). Read data end 3 residues before the CDR3 end; the end is taken from the germline J gene. Per the germline V gene, CDR1 is SNHLY and CDR2 is FYNNEI. Between the trimmed V and J ends, which lost 3 bases and 6 bases, there was a span of 5 bases. This CDR3 contains 11 residues. Using reference TRBV2 and TRBJ1-1 for the parts outside the CDR3, the full variable domain is EPEVTQTPSHQVTQMGQEVILRCVPISNHLYFYWYRQILGQKVEFLVSFYNNEISEKSEIFDDQFSVERPDGSNFTLKIRSTKLEDSAMYFCASSEGPEAFFGQGTRLTVV.

Of note for this clone: The junction and the germline gene differ at one end; a read error may be behind it. The CDR3 goes on 3 residues after the read ends, and that part is filled in from the germline J gene. V and J are TRBV4-2 and TRBJ1-3, with D unresolved. This CDR3 has 16 amino acids. Germline CDR1 reads LGHNA; CDR2 reads YNFKEQ. Incomplete CDR3 DNA: TGCGCCAGCAGCCAAGATGTCAGGAACTCTGGAAACACC. The encoded protein is CASSQDVRNSGNT. The entire CDR3 is CASSQDVRNSGNTIYF.

About this clone: Read sequence stops 3 residues before the CDR3 end, and the germline J gene provides the missing end. This rearrangement joins TRBV19 to TRBJ2-1; tentatively, D is TRBD2 (6 bases). The V and J ends lost 5 bases and 4 bases respectively, with 18 bases between them. Germline V gene lookup returns CDR1 LNHDA and CDR2 SQIVND (reference sequence). The CDR3 spans 16 residues. The CDR3 spells CASSSPWRGPYNEQFF. CDR3 bases read: TGTGCCAGTAGTTCTCCTTGGCGGGGCCCTTACAATGAG.

Regarding this clone: The read gets to within 3 residues of the CDR3 end, and the germline J gene fills in the rest. The chain recombines TRBV5-6 with TRBJ2-2; D remains ambiguous. This CDR3 contains 14 residues. The germline gives CDR1 SGHDT, CDR2 YYEEEE. CDR3 amino acids: CASTQMGVALELFF. Incomplete CDR3 DNA: TGTGCCAGCACCCAGATGGGCGTCGCTCTTGAG.

Turning to this clone: The observed sequence ends 3 residues before the CDR3 terminus, with the missing tail filled in from the germline J gene. This sequence joins TRBV5-4 and TRBJ1-5; 8 bases are shared with TRBD1. V shed 4 bases and J 0 bases; nucleotides not matched to a gene: 6. Germline V gene lookup returns CDR1 SGHNT and CDR2 YYREEE (reference sequence). The CDR3 spans 16 residues. CDR3 amino acids: CASSTQGAGSNQPQHF. The sequenced CDR3 bases are TGTGCCAGCAGCACCCAGGGGGCTGGTAGCAATCAGCCC.

Note on this clone: The junction and the germline gene differ at one end; a read error may be behind it. The read comes to an end 3 residues before the CDR3 does, leaving the germline J gene to fill in the end. V gene TRBV4-1 combines with J gene TRBJ1-2; 8 nucleotides line up with TRBD1. Germline V CDR1 and CDR2: MGHRA, YSYEKL. This CDR3 region has 16 residues. The sequenced CDR3 bases are TGCGCCAGCAGGCAAGACCCAGGGGGCGCCCCGCGTGGC. Translated, it gives CASRQDPGGAPRG. The entire CDR3 sequence reads CASRQDPGGAPRGYTF.

A word on this clone: The read comes to an end 3 residues before the CDR3 does, leaving the germline J gene to fill in the end. The rearrangement links TRBV24-1 to TRBJ2-3; no clear D. The V end lost 10 bases, the J end lost 3 bases, and 7 bases lay between the germline ends. The CDR3 loop spans 11 amino acids. CDR1 is KGHDR and CDR2 is SFDVKD in the germline V gene. CDR3 DNA, as far as it was read: TGTGCCACGGCGGAGACAGATACG. Translated: CATAETDT. The whole CDR3 region reads CATAETDTQYF.

The CDR3 bases that were read are TGCAGTGCTAGGAGGGGGGGGCCGGGGACTGGGAACACTGAA. Its translation: CSARRGGPGTGNTE. The full CDR3 reads CSARRGGPGTGNTEAFF. The chain combines TRBV20-1 with TRBJ1-1, with D perhaps matching TRBD1 (6 bases). From the germline J gene comes the end of the CDR3, since the read stops 3 residues before it. The length of the CDR3 is 17 residues. V lost 3 bases to trimming and J lost 1 base, with 21 bases between them. Germline V gene sequence: CDR1 DFQATT, CDR2 SNEGSKA (reference sequence).

With respect to this clone: Read coverage stops 3 residues before the CDR3 terminus; the germline J gene supplies the remainder. The chain links TRBV6-1 to TRBJ2-5; a possible D gene is TRBD2 (5 bases). Per the germline V gene, CDR1 is MNHNS and CDR2 is SASEGT. This CDR3 is 14 amino acids long. V was clipped by 4 bases and J by 1 base, with 10 bases between them. The CDR3 region is CASSGGLSQETQYF. The DNA read from the CDR3 is TGTGCCAGCAGTGGAGGACTGTCCCAAGAGACC.

Comments on this clone: The read halts 3 residues ahead of the CDR3 end, with the missing end drawn from the germline J gene. This chain uses TRBV5-1 with TRBJ2-1, with 7 bases aligning to TRBD2. With V trimmed by 0 bases and J by 7 bases, 10 bases remained unmatched. This CDR3 has 16 amino acids. Germline V gives CDR1 SGHRS, CDR2 YFSETQ. CDR3 DNA, as far as it was read: TGCGCCAGCAGCTTGGACGCGGTCCAAGCGGGAAATGAG. Residues: CASSLDAVQAGNE. In full, the CDR3 is CASSLDAVQAGNEQFF. Using reference TRBV5-1 and TRBJ2-1 for the parts outside the CDR3, the full variable domain is KAGVTQTPRYLIKTRGQQVTLSCSPISGHRSVSWYQQTPGQGLQFLFEYFSETQRNKGNFPGRFSGRQFSNSRSEMNVSTLELGDSALYLCASSLDAVQAGNEQFFGPGTRLTVL.

Details on this clone: The read falls 3 residues short of the CDR3 end, and the missing part is taken from the germline J gene. The chain combines TRBV5-1 with TRBJ2-3; 9 nucleotides match TRBD2. J lost 0 bases, V lost 4 bases, and 15 bases had no gene match. Germline values: CDR1 SGHRS, CDR2 YFSETQ. The CDR3 is 19 residues long. CDR3 residues: CASSGPSSGDLKSTDTQYF. CDR3 bases read: TGCGCCAGCAGCGGACCCTCTAGCGGGGACCTAAAGAGCACAGATACG.

With regard to this clone: Coverage ceases 3 residues before the CDR3 finishes, and the germline J gene fills in the end. The gene calls are TRBV5-6 and TRBJ2-2; a weak D match, TRBD2 (6 bases). V was trimmed by 3 bases and J by 5 bases, leaving 8 bases between them. From germline, CDR1 is SGHDT and CDR2 YYEEEE. The CDR3 spans 13 residues. CDR3 in amino acids: CASSSAGTGELFF. The part of the CDR3 DNA that was read is TGTGCCAGCAGCTCCGCGGGGACCGGGGAG.

Comment on this clone: The CDR3 end is not reached by the read, which stops 3 residues before it; the germline J gene fills it in. The rearrangement joins TRBV30 to TRBJ1-2; 12 bases are shared with TRBD1. The ends lost 2 bases at V and 7 bases at J; junction bases unmatched: 8. The CDR3 totals 15 residues. Germline V CDR1 and CDR2: GTSNPN, SVGIG (reference sequence). The part of the CDR3 DNA that was read is TGTGCCTGGAGTCAACTGGGACAGGGGGCGCTTGGC. Its translation: CAWSQLGQGALG. The full CDR3 protein reads CAWSQLGQGALGYTF.

A remark on this clone: The read falls 3 residues short of the CDR3 end, and the missing part is taken from the germline J gene. The chain links TRBV29-1 to TRBJ1-1, with TRBD1 matching over 8 bases. The V and J ends lost 6 bases and 1 base, in that order; junction bases with no gene match: 4. The CDR3 totals 13 residues. Germline CDR1 and CDR2: SQVTM and ANQGSEA. The CDR3 loop reads CSVRGQANTEAFF. Partial CDR3 DNA: TGCAGCGTGCGGGGACAGGCGAACACTGAA.

As for this clone: The CDR3 goes on 3 residues after the read ends, and that part is filled in from the germline J gene. The chain carries TRBV2 and TRBJ2-5; the match to TRBD1 covers 9 bases. This CDR3 has 13 amino acids. The V segment lost 4 bases and the J segment 5 bases; nucleotides outside the gene matches: 2. The V gene's germline CDR1 is SNHLY and CDR2 FYNNEI. CDR3 protein: CASSGTGVETQYF. Incomplete CDR3 DNA: TGTGCCAGCAGTGGGACAGGGGTGGAGACC.

Turning to this clone: The CDR3 is cut off 3 residues early in the read; its end comes from the germline J gene. The gene calls are TRBV27 and TRBJ1-6, with TRBD1 matching over 9 bases. Germline CDR1 and CDR2: MNHEY and SMNVEV (reference sequence). There are 15 residues in the CDR3. With V trimmed by 5 bases and J by 8 bases, 7 bases remained unmatched. The CDR3 loop reads CASSQDRGPDSPLHF. The sequenced part of the CDR3 DNA is TGTGCCAGCAGTCAGGACAGGGGACCGGATTCACCC.

Points on this clone: The read terminates 3 residues before the CDR3 end, so the remaining end is supplied by the germline J gene. V and J are TRBV20-1 and TRBJ1-1, with TRBD1 matching over 9 bases. V lost 5 bases, J lost 6 bases, and 7 bases stayed unmatched. This CDR3 has 13 amino acids. In germline, CDR1 is DFQATT, CDR2 SNEGSKA (reference sequence). The CDR3 region is CSAPDRGMPEAFF. CDR3 DNA, as far as it was read: TGCAGTGCTCCGGACAGGGGTATGCCTGAA.

Details on this clone: The sequenced fragment ends 3 residues before the CDR3 boundary, so the rest is inferred from the germline J gene. This chain uses TRBV19 with TRBJ1-2; D is unresolved. Germline CDR1 is LNHDA and CDR2 is SQIVND (reference sequence). The CDR3 totals 14 residues. CDR3 amino acids: CASSIPRRLEGYTF. The CDR3 bases that were read are TGTGCCAGTAGTATTCCTCGCAGACTCGAGGGC. The complete variable domain, with remaining parts taken from reference TRBV19 and TRBJ1-2, reads DGGITQSPKYLFRKEGQNVTLSCEQNLNHDAMYWYRQDPGQGLRLIYYSQIVNDFQKGDIAEGYSVSREKKESFPLTVTSAQKNPTAFYLCASSIPRRLEGYTFGSGTRLTVV.

Turning to this clone: The sequence runs out 3 residues before the end of the CDR3; the remainder is reconstructed from the germline J gene. The chain combines TRBV5-4 with TRBJ2-7; 7 nucleotides match TRBD2. This CDR3 region has 15 residues. V lost 1 base to trimming and J lost 5 bases; unmatched junction nucleotides: 9. Germline lookup yields CDR1 SGHNT and CDR2 YYREEE (reference sequence). CDR3 DNA (partial): TGTGCCAGCAGCTTGACGGCTAGCGGTTCCGACGAG. Translated, it gives CASSLTASGSDE. The complete CDR3 protein is CASSLTASGSDEQYF.

On this clone: The CDR3 is cut off 3 residues early in the read; its end comes from the germline J gene. This rearrangement joins TRBV24-1 to TRBJ2-5; 11 bases agree with TRBD2. The V segment lost 6 bases and the J segment 5 bases; nucleotides outside the gene matches: 7. Germline CDR1 KGHDR, CDR2 SFDVKD. CDR3 size: 15 residues. The CDR3 bases that were read are TGTGCCACCAGTACCCTAGCGGGAGGCGGGGAGACC. Amino acids: CATSTLAGGGET. The entire CDR3 is CATSTLAGGGETQYF.